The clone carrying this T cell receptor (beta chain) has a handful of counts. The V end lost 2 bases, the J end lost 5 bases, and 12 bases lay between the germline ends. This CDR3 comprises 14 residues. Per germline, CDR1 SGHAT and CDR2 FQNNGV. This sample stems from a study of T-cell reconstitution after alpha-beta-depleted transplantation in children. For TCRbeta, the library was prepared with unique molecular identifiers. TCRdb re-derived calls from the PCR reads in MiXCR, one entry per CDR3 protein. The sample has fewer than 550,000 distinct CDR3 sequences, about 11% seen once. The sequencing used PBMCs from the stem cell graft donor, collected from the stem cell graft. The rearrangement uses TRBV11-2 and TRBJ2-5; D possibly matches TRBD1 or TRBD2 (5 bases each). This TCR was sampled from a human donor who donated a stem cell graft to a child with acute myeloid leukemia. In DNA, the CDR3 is TGTGCCAGCAGCTTACTCTGGGGGTCGGAGACCCAGTACTTC. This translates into CASSLLWGSETQYF.